This TCR beta chain was captured in a study of cytomegalovirus exposure and HLA in healthy donors. Primers: 60 Vbeta forward and 13 Jbeta reverse. The assay was immunoSEQ multiplex PCR, and TCRdb's table has in-frame clones only and misses some. Of 83,000 or so clones listed, roughly 76% were seen once; the top ten hold approximately 1.9%. The receptor comes from a woman aged 25 to 39 in good health and CMV-seronegative. Material for sequencing was PBMCs.

The CDR3 coding sequence is TGTGCCAGCAGTTACTCGGAGACGGGAAACGAGCAGTACTTC. Translating it yields CASSYSETGNEQYF. V usage is TRBV6-6 and J usage is TRBJ2-7, with D maybe TRBD2 (5 bases). Trimming pared 0 bases from V and 5 bases from J, leaving 11 bases between. Germline V gene lookup returns CDR1 MNHNY and CDR2 SVGAGI (reference sequence). The CDR3 covers 14 residues.